The clone carrying this TCR beta chain appeared a few times. Germline values: CDR1 LNHDA, CDR2 SQIVND (reference sequence). The V and J ends lost 6 bases and 8 bases respectively, with 14 bases between them. CDR3 length equals 13 residues. Under the authors' procedure: The assay estimated nucleated cells by amplifying reference gene primers. TCRdb keeps only in-frame clones here, not all; method: immunoSEQ multiplex PCR. V, J and clone size reflect that table, while D and trimming were determined from the DNA. The sample includes 15,000 to 20,000 clones, about 82% seen only once; the top ten take around 59%. These data belong to a study of blood T cell repertoires in COVID-19. Study in general: From T cells, B-cell-depleted T cells, or PBMCs came the material, which was cDNA or gDNA.

The source is a man older than 75 with acute or convalescent COVID-19. This chain uses TRBV19 with TRBJ2-1, with TRBD1 as a possible D gene (5 bases). Sequencing was carried out using peripheral blood. The DNA of the CDR3 is TGTGCCAGTAGGGGCTGGGGCTGGGATGAGCAGTTCTTC. Translating gives CASRGWGWDEQFF.